What follows are 9 T cell receptor beta chains derived from one specimen sequenced in a study of OX40 agonist ivuxolimab in advanced cancers. Libraries were prepared by immunoSEQ multiplex PCR; TCRdb keeps only in-frame clonotypes and omits some of them. The sample holds about 44,000 clones, over 80% seen once. The input for sequencing was CD4+ or CD8+ T cells sorted from blood, taken in a trial of the OX40 agonist ivuxolimab. The receptors come from an adult with an advanced solid tumor such as melanoma, head and neck, liver or kidney cancer.

This clone was seen more than once but under ten times. V and J are TRBV6-5 and TRBJ2-7, with 10 bases aligning to TRBD2. The germline V gene has CDR1 MNHEY and CDR2 SVGAGI. The V segment lost 2 bases and the J segment 8 bases; nucleotides outside the gene matches: 12. This CDR3 is built from 16 residues. This CDR3 is CASSYGPYLAGDKQYF. The CDR3 coding sequence is TGTGCCAGCAGTTACGGGCCCTATCTAGCGGGAGATAAGCAGTACTTC.

This clone was observed a single time. The chain links TRBV6-1 to TRBJ1-1; D is uncertain. V was clipped by 7 bases and J by 3 bases, with 12 bases between them. Per the germline V gene, CDR1 is MNHNS and CDR2 is SASEGT. There are 13 residues in the CDR3. CDR3 sequence reads: CASIQRRDTEAFF. CDR3 nucleotides: TGTGCCAGCATTCAACGGAGAGACACTGAAGCTTTCTTT.

V usage is TRBV7-6 and J usage is TRBJ2-5, with a tentative D call TRBD1 (5 bases). CDR3 size: 13 residues. Trimming shortened V by 2 bases and J by 2 bases, and 6 bases separated the two germline ends. Germline CDR1 and CDR2: SGHVS and FNYEAQ. The DNA for the CDR3 is TGTGCCAGCAGCTTATGGACACAAGAGACCCAGTACTTC. Residues: CASSLWTQETQYF.

The chain recombines TRBV19 with TRBJ2-7, with 9 bases matching TRBD1. The CDR3 spans 16 residues. V gave up 4 bases and J gave up 3 bases; unmatched junction bases: 10. CDR1 LNHDA and CDR2 SQIVND come from the germline V gene (reference sequence). Here the CDR3 DNA reads TGTGCCAGTAGTACCGAAACAGGGGGCGTGAACTACGAGCAGTACTTC. Translated, it gives CASSTETGGVNYEQYF.

The J gene is TRBJ2-7, the V gene TRBV19, with 9 bases matching TRBD2. CDR1 is LNHDA, CDR2 SQIVND, per germline (reference sequence). V trimming: 5 bases; J trimming: 4 bases; junction bases outside the gene matches: 6. The CDR3 runs to 14 residues. The CDR3, as DNA: TGTGCCAGTAGTCTTAGCGGGAGTAGATACGAGCAGTACTTC. Translation: CASSLSGSRYEQYF.

In DNA form, the CDR3 reads TGTGCCAGCAGCCGACCCACAGGGGGGTATGACGAGCAGTACTTC. This sequence encodes CASSRPTGGYDEQYF. This sequence joins TRBV5-4 and TRBJ2-7; TRBD1 aligns across 8 bases. Germline V gene data show CDR1 as SGHNT and CDR2 as YYREEE (reference sequence). V trimming: 4 bases; J trimming: 5 bases; junction bases outside the gene matches: 11. The CDR3 contains 15 residues.

In its sample, this clone was seen a few times. The chain recombines TRBV19 with TRBJ1-1; TRBD1 matches 7 bases. The CDR3 is 15 amino acids. The germline V gene has CDR1 LNHDA and CDR2 SQIVND (reference sequence). The ends lost 3 bases at V and 5 bases at J; junction bases unmatched: 9. CDR3 protein: CASSITTGWWTEAFF. CDR3 DNA sequence: TGTGCCAGTAGTATCACGACAGGGTGGTGGACTGAAGCTTTCTTT. Complete variable domain (other parts from reference TRBV19 and TRBJ1-1): DGGITQSPKYLFRKEGQNVTLSCEQNLNHDAMYWYRQDPGQGLRLIYYSQIVNDFQKGDIAEGYSVSREKKESFPLTVTSAQKNPTAFYLCASSITTGWWTEAFFGQGTRLTVV.

V is TRBV5-6 and J is TRBJ2-3; 9 bases map to TRBD2. V dropped 0 bases and J dropped 0; count of bases not matched to a gene: 8. CDR3 size: 18 residues. Germline CDR1 and CDR2: SGHDT and YYEEEE. CDR3 nucleotide sequence: TGTGCCAGCAGCTTGGCTAGCGGGATGCCGACTAGCACAGATACGCAGTATTTT. This translates into CASSLASGMPTSTDTQYF.

The V and J genes are TRBV29-1 and TRBJ2-5; a weak D match, TRBD1 (5 bases). CDR1 is SQVTM and CDR2 is ANQGSEA in the germline V gene. The CDR3 spans 13 residues. The V end was cut by 2 bases, the J end by 11 bases, with 18 bases between. Here the CDR3 reads CSVEKARGGEQYF. The CDR3 DNA follows: TGCAGCGTTGAAAAGGCTAGGGGTGGAGAGCAGTACTTC.